The rows below give T cell receptor beta chains drawn from one sample of a study of cytomegalovirus exposure and HLA in healthy donors. Clones were read by immunoSEQ multiplex PCR, and TCRdb kept only the in-frame ones, dropping some. This table holds about 160,000 clones, roughly 96% found once. Sequenced material: PBMCs. These TCRs come from a woman aged 18-29 years in good health and CMV-seronegative. Both conserved end residues are trimmed from each CDR3. The order of the fields is CDR3 protein, J gene, clone size, V gene. Not every row has a clone size; where given, it reads once, few, many or a size class.

ASSLEGATLGDEQF TRBJ2-1 NA TRBV5-4
ASSLRTSGFTDTQY TRBJ2-3 NA TRBV11-2
ASSLRGASGLSTDTQY TRBJ2-3 NA TRBV9
ASSISWDTQPHQPQH TRBJ1-5 NA TRBV19
SVDSVNTEAF TRBJ1-1 NA TRBV29-1
ASSASGGAETQY TRBJ2-5 once TRBV9
ASSSKIRDRMTTDTQY TRBJ2-3 NA TRBV13
ASSSGLRSNQPQH TRBJ1-5 once TRBV11-2
ASGGGGGKTQY TRBJ2-5 NA TRBV2
ASSEGGGGTNYGYT TRBJ1-2 NA TRBV6-1
AWRPVGGGYGYT TRBJ1-2 NA TRBV30